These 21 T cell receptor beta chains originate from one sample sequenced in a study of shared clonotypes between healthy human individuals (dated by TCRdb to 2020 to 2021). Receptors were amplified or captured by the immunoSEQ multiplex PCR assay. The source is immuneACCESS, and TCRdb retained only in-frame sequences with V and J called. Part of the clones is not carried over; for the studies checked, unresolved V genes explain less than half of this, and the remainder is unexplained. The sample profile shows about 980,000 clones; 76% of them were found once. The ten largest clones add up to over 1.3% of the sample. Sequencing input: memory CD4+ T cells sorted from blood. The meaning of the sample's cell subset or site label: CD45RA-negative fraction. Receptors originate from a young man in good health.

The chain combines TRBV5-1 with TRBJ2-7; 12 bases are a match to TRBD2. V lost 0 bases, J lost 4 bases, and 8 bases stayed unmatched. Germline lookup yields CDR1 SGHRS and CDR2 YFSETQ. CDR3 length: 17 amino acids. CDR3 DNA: TGCGCCAGCAGCTTGGGGACTAGCGGGATCTTTGGGTACGAGCAGTACTTC. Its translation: CASSLGTSGIFGYEQYF.

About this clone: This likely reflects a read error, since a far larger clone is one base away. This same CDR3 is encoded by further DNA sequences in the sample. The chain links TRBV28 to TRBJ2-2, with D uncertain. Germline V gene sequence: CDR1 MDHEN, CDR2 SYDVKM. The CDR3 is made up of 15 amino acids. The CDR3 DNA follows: TGTGCCAGCACCCCGTTCCGGGCAGACACCGGAGAGCTGTTTTTT. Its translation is CASTPFRADTGELFF. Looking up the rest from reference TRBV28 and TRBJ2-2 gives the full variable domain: DVKVTQSSRYLVKRTGEKVFLECVQDMDHENMFWYRQDPGLGLRLIYFSYDVKMKEKGDIPEGYSVSREKKERFSLILESASTNQTSMYLCASTPFRADTGELFFGEGSRLTVL.

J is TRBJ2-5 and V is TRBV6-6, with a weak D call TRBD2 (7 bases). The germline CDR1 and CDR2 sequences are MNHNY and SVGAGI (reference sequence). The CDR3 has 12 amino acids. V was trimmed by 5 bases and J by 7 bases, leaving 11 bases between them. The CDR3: CASSEGGGTQYF. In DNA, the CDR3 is TGTGCCAGCAGTGAGGGAGGGGGGACCCAGTACTTC.

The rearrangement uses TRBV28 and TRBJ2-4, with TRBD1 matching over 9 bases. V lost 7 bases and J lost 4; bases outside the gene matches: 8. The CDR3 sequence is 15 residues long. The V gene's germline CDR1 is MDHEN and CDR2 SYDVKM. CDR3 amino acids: CASNVVGTGKNIQYF. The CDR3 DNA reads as TGTGCCAGCAACGTAGTCGGGACAGGGAAAAACATTCAGTACTTC.

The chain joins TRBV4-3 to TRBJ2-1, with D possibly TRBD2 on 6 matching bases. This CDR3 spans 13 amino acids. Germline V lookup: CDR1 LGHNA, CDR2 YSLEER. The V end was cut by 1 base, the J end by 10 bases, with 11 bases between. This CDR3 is CASSQGQAGEQFF. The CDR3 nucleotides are TGCGCCAGCAGCCAAGGTCAGGCGGGGGAGCAGTTCTTC.

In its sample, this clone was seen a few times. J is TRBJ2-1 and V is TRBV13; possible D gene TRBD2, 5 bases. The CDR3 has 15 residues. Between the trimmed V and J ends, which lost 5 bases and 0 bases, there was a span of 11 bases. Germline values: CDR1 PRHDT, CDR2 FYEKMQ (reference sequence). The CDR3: CASSPDGNSYNEQFF. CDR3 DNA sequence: TGTGCCAGCAGCCCCGACGGGAACTCCTACAATGAGCAGTTCTTC.

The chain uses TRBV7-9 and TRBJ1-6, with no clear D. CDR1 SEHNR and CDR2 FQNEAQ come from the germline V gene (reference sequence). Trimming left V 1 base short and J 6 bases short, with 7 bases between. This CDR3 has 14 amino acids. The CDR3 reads CASSLEQTNSPLHF. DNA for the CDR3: TGTGCCAGCAGCTTAGAACAGACTAATTCACCCCTCCACTTT.

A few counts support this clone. The CDR3 here is CASSHGRAAFF. DNA for the CDR3: TGTGCCAGCAGTCACGGGAGGGCAGCTTTCTTT. The V call is TRBV6-6, the J call TRBJ1-1; D not certain. The germline CDR1 and CDR2 sequences are MNHNY and SVGAGI (reference sequence). Trimming shortened V by 5 bases and J by 10 bases, and 11 bases separated the two germline ends. The CDR3 consists of 11 residues.

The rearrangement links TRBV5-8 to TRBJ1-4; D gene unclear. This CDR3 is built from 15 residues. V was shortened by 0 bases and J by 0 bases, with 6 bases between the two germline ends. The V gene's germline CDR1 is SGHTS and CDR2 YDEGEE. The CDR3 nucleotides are TGTGCCAGCAGCTTGGGCTCAACAACTAATGAAAAACTGTTTTTT. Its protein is CASSLGSTTNEKLFF.

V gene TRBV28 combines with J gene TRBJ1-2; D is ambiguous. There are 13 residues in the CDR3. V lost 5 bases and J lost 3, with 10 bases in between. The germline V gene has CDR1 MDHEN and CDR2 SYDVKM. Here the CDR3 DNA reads TGTGCCAGCAGTCCCGCCCGGGACTATGGCTACACCTTC. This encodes CASSPARDYGYTF.

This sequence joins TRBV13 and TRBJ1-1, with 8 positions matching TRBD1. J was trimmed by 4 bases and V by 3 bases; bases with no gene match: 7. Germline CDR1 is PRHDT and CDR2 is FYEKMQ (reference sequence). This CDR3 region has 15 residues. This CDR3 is CASSFADRGSTEAFF. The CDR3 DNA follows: TGTGCCAGCAGCTTCGCTGACAGGGGTAGCACTGAAGCTTTCTTT.

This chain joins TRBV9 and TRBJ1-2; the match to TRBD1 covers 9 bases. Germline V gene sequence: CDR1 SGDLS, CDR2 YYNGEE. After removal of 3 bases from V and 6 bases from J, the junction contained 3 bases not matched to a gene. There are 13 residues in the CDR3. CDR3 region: CASSDRGLDGYTF. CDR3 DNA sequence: TGTGCCAGCAGCGACAGGGGGCTCGATGGCTACACCTTC.

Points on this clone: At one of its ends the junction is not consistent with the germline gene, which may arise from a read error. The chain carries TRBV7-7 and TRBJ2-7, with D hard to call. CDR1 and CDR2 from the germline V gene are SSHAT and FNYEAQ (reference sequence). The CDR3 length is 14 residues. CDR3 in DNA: TGTGCTAGCAGCTTTGCCCACGGAACCTACGAGCAGTACTTC. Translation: CASSFAHGTYEQYF.

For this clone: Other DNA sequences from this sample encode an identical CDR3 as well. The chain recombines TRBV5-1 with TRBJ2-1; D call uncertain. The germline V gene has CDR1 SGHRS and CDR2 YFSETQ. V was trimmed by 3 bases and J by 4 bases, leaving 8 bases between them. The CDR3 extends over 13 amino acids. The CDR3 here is CASSYDTYNEQFF. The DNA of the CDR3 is TGCGCCAGCAGCTACGACACTTACAATGAGCAGTTCTTC. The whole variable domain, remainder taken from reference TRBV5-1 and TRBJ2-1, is KAGVTQTPRYLIKTRGQQVTLSCSPISGHRSVSWYQQTPGQGLQFLFEYFSETQRNKGNFPGRFSGRQFSNSRSEMNVSTLELGDSALYLCASSYDTYNEQFFGPGTRLTVL.

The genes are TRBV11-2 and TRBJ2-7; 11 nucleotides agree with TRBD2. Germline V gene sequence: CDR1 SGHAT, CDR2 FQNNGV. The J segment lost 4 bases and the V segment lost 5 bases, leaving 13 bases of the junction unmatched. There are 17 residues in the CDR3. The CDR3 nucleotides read TGTGCCAGCAGCGTGGGGGTGACTAGCGGGATGACTTACGAGCAGTACTTC. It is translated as CASSVGVTSGMTYEQYF.

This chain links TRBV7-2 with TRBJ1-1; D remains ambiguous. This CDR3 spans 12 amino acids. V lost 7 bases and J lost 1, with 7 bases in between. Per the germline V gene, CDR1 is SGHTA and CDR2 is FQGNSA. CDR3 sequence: CASNWGNTEAFF. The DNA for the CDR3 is TGTGCCAGCAACTGGGGGAACACTGAAGCTTTCTTT.

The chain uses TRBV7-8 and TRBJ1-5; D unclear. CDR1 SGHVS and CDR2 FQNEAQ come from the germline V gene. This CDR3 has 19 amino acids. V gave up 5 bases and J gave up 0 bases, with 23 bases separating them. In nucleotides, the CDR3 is TGTGCCAGCAGCACTCGGACCGAATATTTAGATTATAGCAATCAGCCCCAGCATTTT. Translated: CASSTRTEYLDYSNQPQHF.

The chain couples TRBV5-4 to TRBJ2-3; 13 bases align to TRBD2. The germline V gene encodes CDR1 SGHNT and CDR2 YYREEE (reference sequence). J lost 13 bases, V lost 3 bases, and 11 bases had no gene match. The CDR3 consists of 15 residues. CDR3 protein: CASSSWTSGGPLKYF. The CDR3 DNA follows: TGTGCCAGCAGCTCCTGGACTAGCGGGGGCCCTTTGAAGTATTTT.

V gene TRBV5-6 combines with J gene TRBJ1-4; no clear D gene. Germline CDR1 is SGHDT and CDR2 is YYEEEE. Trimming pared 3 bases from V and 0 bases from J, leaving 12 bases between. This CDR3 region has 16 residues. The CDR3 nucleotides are TGTGCCAGCAGCTCCGTTTCCCAGACAACTAATGAAAAACTGTTTTTT. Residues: CASSSVSQTTNEKLFF.

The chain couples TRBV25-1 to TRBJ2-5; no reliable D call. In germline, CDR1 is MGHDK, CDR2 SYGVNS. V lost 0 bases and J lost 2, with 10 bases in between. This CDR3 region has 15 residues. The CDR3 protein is CASSEYGGGQETQYF. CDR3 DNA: TGTGCCAGCAGTGAATATGGCGGCGGTCAAGAGACCCAGTACTTC.

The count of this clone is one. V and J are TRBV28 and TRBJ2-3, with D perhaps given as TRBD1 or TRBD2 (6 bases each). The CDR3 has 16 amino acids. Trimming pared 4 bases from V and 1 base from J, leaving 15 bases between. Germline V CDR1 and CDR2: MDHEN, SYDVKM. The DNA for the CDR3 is TGTGCCAGCAGTTCTGGCCGGGGGCGGGGCACAGATACGCAGTATTTT. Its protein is CASSSGRGRGTDTQYF.